The TCR beta chain described here comes from a study of blood T cells in healthy people across ages. This clonotype was counted at least ten times. The use of a sample-barcoded 5' primer and a J-beta primer mix characterized a second PCR of about 7 to 12 cycles. All cDNA molecules were each tagged by a template-switch adaptor with 12 random nucleotides. TCRdb used MiXCR to reprocess the 5' RACE reads, holding one entry per CDR3 protein. The profile covers 1,100,000 or so distinct CDR3 sequences, with under 55% appearing a single time and 15% to 20% taken by the ten largest. Donation came from healthy Caucasian individuals in Russia who were aged about 6 to 95. After removal of 5 bases from V and 3 bases from J, the junction contained 7 bases not matched to a gene. The CDR3 extends over 14 amino acids. The germline CDR1 and CDR2 sequences are DFQATT and SNEGSKA (reference sequence).

The J gene is TRBJ2-7, the V gene TRBV20-1; 10 nucleotides align to TRBD2. This clonotype was sampled from a woman aged 60-75 years in good health. Sequenced input: blood. The CDR3 sequence is CSAGLAGANYEQYF. CDR3 DNA sequence: TGCAGTGCTGGGCTAGCGGGAGCGAACTACGAGCAGTACTTC.